This T cell receptor (beta chain) was observed in a study of T cells in narcolepsy. Overall study results and limits: Comparing one patient's CSF and blood CD4+ clonotypes highlighted HCRT- and TRIB2-specific autoreactive clonotypes.

Assay: immunoSEQ multiplex PCR; the TCRdb copy retains only in-frame clones and omits some. The table has about 24,000 clones, around 63% seen once. CDR3 length: 11 amino acids. The germline V gene encodes CDR1 SNHLY and CDR2 FYNNEI. Deletions cut 8 bases from V and 2 bases from J, with 6 bases between. In the case of this clone: Its cognate antigen is unknown.

Sequenced input: memory (CD45RA-) CD4+ T cells from blood. The V gene is TRBV2, the J gene TRBJ2-5; no clear D gene. The origin of this receptor is a human donor in good health. The CDR3: CASCVQETQYF. The CDR3 DNA reads TGTGCCAGCTGCGTGCAAGAGACCCAGTACTTC.